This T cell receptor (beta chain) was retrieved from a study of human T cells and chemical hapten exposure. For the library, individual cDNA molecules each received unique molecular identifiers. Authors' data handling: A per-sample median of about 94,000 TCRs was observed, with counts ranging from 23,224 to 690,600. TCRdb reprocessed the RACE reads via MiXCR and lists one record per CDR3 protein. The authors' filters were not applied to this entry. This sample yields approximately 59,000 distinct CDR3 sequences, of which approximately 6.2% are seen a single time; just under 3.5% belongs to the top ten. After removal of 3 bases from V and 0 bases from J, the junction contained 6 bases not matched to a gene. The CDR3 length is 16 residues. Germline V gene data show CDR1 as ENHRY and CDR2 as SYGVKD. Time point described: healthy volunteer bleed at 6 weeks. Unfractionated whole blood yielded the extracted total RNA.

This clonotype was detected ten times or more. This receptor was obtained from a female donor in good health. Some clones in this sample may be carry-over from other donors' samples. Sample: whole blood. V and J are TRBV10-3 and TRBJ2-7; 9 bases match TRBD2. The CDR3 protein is CAISDPTSGFSYEQYF. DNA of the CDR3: TGTGCCATCAGTGATCCGACTAGCGGTTTCTCCTACGAGCAGTACTTC.